This is a list of T cell receptor beta chains from one sample in a study of T-cell reconstitution after alpha-beta-depleted transplantation in children. TCRdb called the PCR reads again in MiXCR, with one record for every CDR3 protein. The sample has around 960,000 distinct CDR3 sequences, about 30% seen once. Sequencing was performed on PBMCs, mostly from graft donor cells, taken 360 days after TCRalphabeta/CD19-depleted stem cell transplant. These receptors were obtained from a boy under two years old who had a stem cell transplant for SCID, so the T cells may come from the graft donor. CDR3s include the opening cysteine and the closing phenylalanine or tryptophan. The D gene is left open where the match is weak. Size values are once, few and many counts, or a class for expanded clones, and some rows have none.

>TRBJ1-2|-|TRBV5-1|TRBD1
TGCGCCAGCAGCTCTACAGGGGGCTTGGGCTACACCTTC
CASSSTGGLGYTF
>TRBJ2-4|few|TRBV4-3|TRBD1
TGCGCCAGCAGCCAAACCGGACAGGGGGCCAACATTCAGTACTTC
CASSQTGQGANIQYF
>TRBJ2-7|few|TRBV5-1|-
TGCGCCAGCAGCTCTCAGACAGGTAAACCCTACGAGCAGTACTTC
CASSSQTGKPYEQYF
>TRBJ1-5|-|TRBV20-1|TRBD1
TGCAGTGCTATCGGACAGGGCGGTCAGCCCCAGCATTTT
CSAIGQGGQPQHF
>TRBJ2-3|-|TRBV11-2|-
TGTGCCAGCAGCCCTCTCGGGGGTCCGGGAGATACGCAGTATTTT
CASSPLGGPGDTQYF
>TRBJ2-7|few|TRBV10-3|-
TGTGCCATCGCCGACGGTTCCTACGAGCAGTACTTC
CAIADGSYEQYF
>TRBJ2-7|-|TRBV20-1|TRBD1
TGCAGTGCTAGAAGGGACAGCTACACGGCCTACGAGCAGTACTTC
CSARRDSYTAYEQYF
>TRBJ2-7|-|TRBV29-1|-
TGCAGCGTTGAAGATTTATCTGAAGCCTACGAGCAGTACTTC
CSVEDLSEAYEQYF
>TRBJ2-7|-|TRBV18|-
TGTGCCAGCTCGCCGCAGGGAAACTACGAGCAGTACTTC
CASSPQGNYEQYF
>TRBJ1-1|few|TRBV12-3/TRBV12-4|-
TGTGCCAGCACCCGGGACTTTTACACTGAAGCTTTCTTT
CASTRDFYTEAFF
>TRBJ2-3|few|TRBV28|-
TGTGCCAGCATGGCAGATACGCAGTATTTT
CASMADTQYF
>TRBJ2-6|few|TRBV3-1|-
TGTGCCAGCAGCCAAGATTTGGGAACTGGGGCCAACGTCCTGACTTTC
CASSQDLGTGANVLTF
>TRBJ1-2|-|TRBV20-1|-
TGCAGTGCCCCAAGACAGGACTATGGCTACACCTTC
CSAPRQDYGYTF
>TRBJ1-2|-|TRBV27|TRBD1
TGTGCCAGCAGTTTTGTAATCGGGACAGGAGGCTACACCTTC
CASSFVIGTGGYTF
>TRBJ2-1|few|TRBV18|-
TGTGCCAGCTCACTGGTGGGGGCAGTCCCCGGGGATGAGCAGTTCTTC
CASSLVGAVPGDEQFF
>TRBJ2-5|-|TRBV6-1|-
TGTGCCAGCAGGAGTAGCGGATTCCAAGAGACCCAGTACTTC
CASRSSGFQETQYF
>TRBJ2-5|-|TRBV12-3/TRBV12-4|-
TGTGCCAGCAGCCCCCCAGGGGTCCGCGAGACCCAGTACTTC
CASSPPGVRETQYF
>TRBJ1-6|few|TRBV10-3|-
TGTGCCATCAGTGAGTCGAGAGGTAGGGTAGGAGGTAATTCACCCCTCCACTTT
CAISESRGRVGGNSPLHF
>TRBJ2-7|-|TRBV12-3/TRBV12-4|-
TGTGCCAGCAGTTTACAGGGGAGGGACGAGCAGTACTTC
CASSLQGRDEQYF
>TRBJ1-4|-|TRBV5-1|-
TGCGCCAGCAGCCCAGGCTTTTCTAATGAAAAACTGTTTTTT
CASSPGFSNEKLFF
>TRBJ2-5|few|TRBV7-3|TRBD2
TGTGCCAGCAGCGCCGGGGGGGCCGGAGAGACCCAGTACTTC
CASSAGGAGETQYF
>TRBJ1-5|few|TRBV20-1|-
TGCAGTGCTAGAGATCGGCGGGACAAAATAAGCAATCAGCCCCAGCATTTT
CSARDRRDKISNQPQHF
>TRBJ2-3|-|TRBV5-1|TRBD1
TGCGCCAGCAGCCCCGCGGACAGGGGTGGTGCAGATACGCAGTATTTT
CASSPADRGGADTQYF
>TRBJ1-1|few|TRBV29-1|-
TGCAGCGTTGAATTGGCAGGGGCCTACACTGAAGCTTTCTTT
CSVELAGAYTEAFF
>TRBJ1-3|-|TRBV28|TRBD1
TGTGCCAGCTGGAACCAGGGACAGGGGGCTGGAAACACCATATATTTT
CASWNQGQGAGNTIYF
>TRBJ2-5|-|TRBV6-5|-
TGTGCCAGCAGTTCCTGGGACATCTCCCGTAAAGAGACCCAGTACTTC
CASSSWDISRKETQYF
>TRBJ2-2|few|TRBV2|-
TGTGCCAGCAGTCGCCGGGCCATAAGGACGGAGCTGTTTTTT
CASSRRAIRTELFF
>TRBJ1-1|-|TRBV12-3/TRBV12-4|TRBD1
TGTGCCAGCAGGAAGGGGGCTCTGGGCTTTTTGTTT
CASRKGALGFLF
>TRBJ2-1|-|TRBV7-8|-
TGTGCCAGCAGCCCCCTCGGCGGTGGTGAGCAGTTCTTC
CASSPLGGGEQFF
>TRBJ2-1|-|TRBV5-6|-
TGTGCCAGCAGCGCCCGGGACACCCCGAGGATTGGCAATGAGCAGTTCTTC
CASSARDTPRIGNEQFF